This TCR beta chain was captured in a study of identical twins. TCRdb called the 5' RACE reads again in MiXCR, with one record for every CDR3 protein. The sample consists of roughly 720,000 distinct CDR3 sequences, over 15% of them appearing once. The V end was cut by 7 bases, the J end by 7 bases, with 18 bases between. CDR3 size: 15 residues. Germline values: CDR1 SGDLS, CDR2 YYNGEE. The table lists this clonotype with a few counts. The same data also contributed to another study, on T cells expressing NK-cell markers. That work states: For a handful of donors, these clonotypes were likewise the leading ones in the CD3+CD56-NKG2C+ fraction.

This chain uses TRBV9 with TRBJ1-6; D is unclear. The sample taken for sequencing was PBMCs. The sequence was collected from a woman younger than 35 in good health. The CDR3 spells CASAREFGPNSPLHF. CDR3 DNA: TGTGCCAGCGCTAGGGAGTTCGGACCGAATTCACCCCTCCACTTT.